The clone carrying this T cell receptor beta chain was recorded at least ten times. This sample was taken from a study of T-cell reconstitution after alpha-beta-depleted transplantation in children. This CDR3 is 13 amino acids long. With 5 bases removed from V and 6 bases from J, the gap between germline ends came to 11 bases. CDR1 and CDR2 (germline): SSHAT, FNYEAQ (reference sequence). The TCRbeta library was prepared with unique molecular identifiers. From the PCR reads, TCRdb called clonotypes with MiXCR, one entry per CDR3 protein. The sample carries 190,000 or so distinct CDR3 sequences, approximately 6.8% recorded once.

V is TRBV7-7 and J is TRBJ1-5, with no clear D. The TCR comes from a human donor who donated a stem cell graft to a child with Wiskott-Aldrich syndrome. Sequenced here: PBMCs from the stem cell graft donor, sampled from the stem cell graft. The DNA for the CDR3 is TGTGCCAGCAGCCCGGGGTGGGGTCAGCCCCAGCATTTT. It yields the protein CASSPGWGQPQHF.